This TCR beta chain stems from a study of cytomegalovirus exposure and HLA in healthy donors. It was with 60 Vbeta and 13 Jbeta primers that the PCR ran. The method was immunoSEQ multiplex PCR; TCRdb's version includes in-frame clones alone and lacks a portion of them. This sample has 150,000 to 200,000 clones, with 80% found just once. This sequence originates from a woman aged 45-59 years in good health and CMV-seropositive. Source material: PBMCs.

The CDR3 region has the DNA TGTGCCAGCAGCTTGGTCCCAACCGGCACTGAAGCTTTCTTT. It specifies CASSLVPTGTEAFF. V and J are TRBV5-6 and TRBJ1-1; D unresolved. Trimming stripped 0 bases from V and 4 bases from J, with 10 bases between. The CDR3 spans 14 residues. The germline CDR1 and CDR2 sequences are SGHDT and YYEEEE. Full variable domain (missing parts from reference TRBV5-6 and TRBJ1-1): DAGVTQSPTHLIKTRGQQVTLRCSPKSGHDTVSWYQQALGQGPQFIFQYYEEEERQRGNFPDRFSGHQFPNYSSELNVNALLLGDSALYLCASSLVPTGTEAFFGQGTRLTVV.